This TCR beta chain was recorded in a study of blood T cell repertoires in COVID-19. Across the study: COVID-19 samples collected from the United States, Italy and Spain covered acute and convalescent phases. Sources were T cells, B-cell-depleted T cells, or PBMCs; the material itself was cDNA or gDNA.

Source study methods: Reference gene primers were amplified, and this amplification served to estimate nucleated cell counts. Sequencing used immunoSEQ multiplex PCR; TCRdb keeps in-frame clones, though not all of them. V and J calls and clone size are given by that table; D and trimming were obtained from the DNA. In the table there are 150,000 to 190,000 clones, roughly nine tenths of which are singletons. The CDR3 sequence is 15 residues long. Trimming stripped 6 bases from V and 1 base from J, with 13 bases between. CDR1 is LGHNA and CDR2 is YSLEER in the germline V gene. The chain combines TRBV4-3 with TRBJ1-5; weak D call: TRBD1 (6 bases). Input material: peripheral blood. The clonotype comes from a woman aged 70-85 years with acute or convalescent COVID-19. The CDR3 DNA is TGCGCCAGCAGTAAGGCCCAGGGGAGCAATCAGCCCCAGCATTTT. Translating gives CASSKAQGSNQPQHF.